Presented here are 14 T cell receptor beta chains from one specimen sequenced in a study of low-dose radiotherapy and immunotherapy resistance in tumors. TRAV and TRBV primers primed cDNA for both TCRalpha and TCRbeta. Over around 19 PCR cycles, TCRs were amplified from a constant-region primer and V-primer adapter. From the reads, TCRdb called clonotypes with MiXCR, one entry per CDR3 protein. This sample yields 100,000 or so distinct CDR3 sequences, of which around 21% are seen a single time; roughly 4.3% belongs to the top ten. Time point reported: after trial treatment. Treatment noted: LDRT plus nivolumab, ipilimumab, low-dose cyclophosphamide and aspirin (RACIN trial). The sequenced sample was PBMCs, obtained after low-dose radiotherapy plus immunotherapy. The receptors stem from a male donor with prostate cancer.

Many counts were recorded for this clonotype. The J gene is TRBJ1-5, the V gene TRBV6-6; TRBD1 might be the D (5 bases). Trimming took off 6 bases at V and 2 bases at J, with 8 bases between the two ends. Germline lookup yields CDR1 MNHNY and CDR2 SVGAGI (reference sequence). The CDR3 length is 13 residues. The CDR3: CASSPQGNQPQHF. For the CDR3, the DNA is TGTGCCAGCAGCCCACAGGGCAATCAGCCCCAGCATTTT.

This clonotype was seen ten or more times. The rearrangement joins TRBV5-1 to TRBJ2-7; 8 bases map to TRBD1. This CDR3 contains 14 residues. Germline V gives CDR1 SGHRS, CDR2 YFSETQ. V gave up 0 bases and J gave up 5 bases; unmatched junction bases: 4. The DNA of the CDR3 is TGCGCCAGCAGCTTGGGCAGGGGGCTCGACGAGCAGTACTTC. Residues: CASSLGRGLDEQYF.

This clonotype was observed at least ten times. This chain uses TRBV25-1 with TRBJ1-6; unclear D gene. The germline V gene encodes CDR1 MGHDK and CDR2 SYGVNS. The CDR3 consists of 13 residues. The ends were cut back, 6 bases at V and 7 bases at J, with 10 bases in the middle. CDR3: CASRRTENSPLHF. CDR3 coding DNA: TGTGCCAGCAGACGTACAGAGAATTCACCCCTCCACTTT.

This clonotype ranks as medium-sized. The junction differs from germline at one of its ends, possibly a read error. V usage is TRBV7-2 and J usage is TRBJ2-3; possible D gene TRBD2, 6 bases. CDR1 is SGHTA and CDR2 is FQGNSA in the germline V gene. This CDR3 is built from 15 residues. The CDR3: CASSQGRGAADTQYF. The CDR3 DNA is TGCGCCAGCAGCCAGGGACGCGGGGCCGCAGATACGCAGTATTTT.

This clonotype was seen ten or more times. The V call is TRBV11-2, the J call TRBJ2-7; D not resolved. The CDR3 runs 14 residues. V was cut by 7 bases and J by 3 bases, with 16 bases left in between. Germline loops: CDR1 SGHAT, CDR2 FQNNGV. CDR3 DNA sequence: TGTGCCAGCACCCCGGGTATAGGAAACTACGAGCAGTACTTC. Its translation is CASTPGIGNYEQYF.

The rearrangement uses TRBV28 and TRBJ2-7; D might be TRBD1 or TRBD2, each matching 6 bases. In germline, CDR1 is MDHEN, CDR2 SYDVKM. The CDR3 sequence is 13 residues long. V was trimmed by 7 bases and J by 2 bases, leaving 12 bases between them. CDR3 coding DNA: TGTGCCAGCATCGCCGGGGGCACCTACGAGCAGTACTTC. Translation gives CASIAGGTYEQYF.

The CDR3 DNA follows: TGTGCCAGCAGTTTACCCCTTGGGGACTATCAGCCCCAGCATTTT. Translated: CASSLPLGDYQPQHF. This chain connects TRBV28 to TRBJ1-5; tentatively, D is TRBD1 (5 bases). With 2 bases removed from V and 5 bases from J, the gap between germline ends came to 13 bases. Germline V lookup: CDR1 MDHEN, CDR2 SYDVKM. This CDR3 comprises 15 residues.

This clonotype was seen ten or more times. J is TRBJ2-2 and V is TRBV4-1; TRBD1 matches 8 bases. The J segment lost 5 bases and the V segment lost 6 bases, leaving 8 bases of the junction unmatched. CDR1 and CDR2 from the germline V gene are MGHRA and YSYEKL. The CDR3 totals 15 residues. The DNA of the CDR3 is TGCGCCAGCAGTCCCGGACAGGGTGGGACCGGGGAGCTGTTTTTT. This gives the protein CASSPGQGGTGELFF.

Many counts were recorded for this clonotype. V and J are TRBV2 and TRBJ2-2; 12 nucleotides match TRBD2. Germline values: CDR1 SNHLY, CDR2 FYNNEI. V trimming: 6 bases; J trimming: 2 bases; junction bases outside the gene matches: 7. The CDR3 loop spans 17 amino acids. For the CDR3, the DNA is TGTGCCAGCAGACGACTAGCGGGGGCCACTAACACCGGGGAGCTGTTTTTT. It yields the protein CASRRLAGATNTGELFF.

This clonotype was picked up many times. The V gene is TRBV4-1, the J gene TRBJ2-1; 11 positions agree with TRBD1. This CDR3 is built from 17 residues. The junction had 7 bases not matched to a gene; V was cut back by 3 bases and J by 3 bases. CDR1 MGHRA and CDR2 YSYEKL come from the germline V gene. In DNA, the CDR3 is TGCGCCAGCAGCCAGACCCCGGGACAGGGGGTCTACAATGAGCAGTTCTTC. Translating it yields CASSQTPGQGVYNEQFF.

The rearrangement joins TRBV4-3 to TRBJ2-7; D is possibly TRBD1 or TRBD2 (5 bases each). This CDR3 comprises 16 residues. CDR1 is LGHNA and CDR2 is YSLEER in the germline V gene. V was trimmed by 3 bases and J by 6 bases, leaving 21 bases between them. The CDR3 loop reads CASSHPPTGTRGEQYF. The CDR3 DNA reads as TGCGCCAGCAGCCACCCCCCAACCGGGACCCGGGGCGAGCAGTACTTC.

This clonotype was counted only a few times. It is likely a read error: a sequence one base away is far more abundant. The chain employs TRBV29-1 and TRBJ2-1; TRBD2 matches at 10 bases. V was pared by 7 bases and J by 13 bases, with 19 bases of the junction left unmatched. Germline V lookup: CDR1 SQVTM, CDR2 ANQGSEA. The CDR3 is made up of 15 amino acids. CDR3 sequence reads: CSARGSGGPQETQFF. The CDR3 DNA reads TGCAGCGCCCGGGGTAGCGGGGGGCCGCAAGAGACCCAGTTCTTC.

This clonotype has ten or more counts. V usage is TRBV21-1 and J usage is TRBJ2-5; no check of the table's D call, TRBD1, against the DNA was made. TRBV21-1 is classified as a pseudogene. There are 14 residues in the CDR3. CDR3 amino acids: CASTITGKRETQYF. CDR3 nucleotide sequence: TGTGCCAGCACAATTACAGGAAAGAGGGAGACCCAGTACTTC.

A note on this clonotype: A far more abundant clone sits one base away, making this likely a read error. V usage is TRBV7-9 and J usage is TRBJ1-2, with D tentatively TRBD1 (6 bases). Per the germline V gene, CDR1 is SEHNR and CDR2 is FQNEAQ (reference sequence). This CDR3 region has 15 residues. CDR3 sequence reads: CASTLQGGLITGYTF. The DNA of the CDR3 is TGTGCCAGCACCTTACAGGGAGGTTTGATCACGGGCTACACCTTC.